These 16 T cell receptor beta chains were all obtained from the same sample, sequenced in a study of blood T cell repertoires in COVID-19. Assay: immunoSEQ multiplex PCR; the TCRdb copy retains only in-frame clones and omits some. This sample yields about 280,000 clones, of which 83% are seen a single time; more than 8% belongs to the top ten. Sequencing was performed on peripheral blood. The receptors here all came from a woman between 50 and 59 years old who had recovered from COVID-19.

V is TRBV24-1 and J is TRBJ2-4; D perhaps matches TRBD1 (6 bases). This CDR3 region has 16 residues. The ends were cut back, 3 bases at V and 7 bases at J, with 18 bases in the middle. The germline V gene has CDR1 KGHDR and CDR2 SFDVKD. The CDR3 reads CATSDPSRGPPNIQYF. DNA of the CDR3: TGTGCCACCAGTGATCCCAGCAGGGGCCCCCCCAACATTCAGTACTTC.

The chain carries TRBV3-1 (or the pseudogene TRBV3-2) and TRBJ2-1; tentatively, D is TRBD2 (5 bases). V gave up 5 bases and J gave up 4 bases, with 9 bases separating them. This CDR3 is built from 13 residues. Germline loops: CDR1 LGHDT, CDR2 YNNKEL (reference sequence). In nucleotides, the CDR3 is TGTGCCAGCAGCTCAACTAGTTACAATGAGCAGTTCTTC. Encoded protein: CASSSTSYNEQFF.

V gene TRBV11-2 combines with J gene TRBJ2-7; perhaps TRBD2 as D (6 bases). Germline V gives CDR1 SGHAT, CDR2 FQNNGV. This CDR3 has 14 amino acids. V was clipped by 3 bases and J by 7 bases, with 16 bases between them. CDR3 sequence (DNA): TGTGCCAGCAGCTTCGGGGGAGCCAGAGGGGAGCAGTACTTC. It specifies CASSFGGARGEQYF.

The sample holds one count of this clone. A much larger clone differs from this one at a single base, so this may be a read error. This sample includes further DNA sequences coding for the same CDR3. J is TRBJ1-5 and V is TRBV10-3, with D perhaps TRBD1 (5 bases). This CDR3 region has 13 residues. Germline assignment: CDR1 ENHRY and CDR2 SYGVKD. The V and J ends lost 3 bases and 3 bases respectively, with 6 bases between them. Here the CDR3 reads CAISEGANQPQHF. CDR3 DNA sequence: TGTGCCATCAGTGAAGGGGCCAATCAGCCCCAGCATTTT.

The CDR3, as DNA: TGTGCCAGCAGCGGGCCTAGCAGCTACGAGCAGTACTTC. It codes for CASSGPSSYEQYF. V is TRBV7-9 and J is TRBJ2-7; maybe TRBD2 (5 bases). V lost 5 bases and J lost 3, with 11 bases in between. Per germline, CDR1 SEHNR and CDR2 FQNEAQ (reference sequence). The CDR3 totals 13 residues.

This chain uses TRBV28 with TRBJ2-5, with 7 nucleotides matching TRBD1. The CDR3 contains 14 residues. Trimming took 6 bases from V and 2 from J; bases not matched to a gene: 6. CDR1 and CDR2 from the germline V gene are MDHEN and SYDVKM. The CDR3 spells CASSDPDRQETQYF. Here the CDR3 DNA reads TGTGCCAGCAGCGACCCGGACAGGCAAGAGACCCAGTACTTC. Looking up the rest from reference TRBV28 and TRBJ2-5 gives the full variable domain: DVKVTQSSRYLVKRTGEKVFLECVQDMDHENMFWYRQDPGLGLRLIYFSYDVKMKEKGDIPEGYSVSREKKERFSLILESASTNQTSMYLCASSDPDRQETQYFGPGTRLLVL.

The CDR3 DNA reads TGTGCCACCAGTCTCGGGAGAGAAGGGAACGAGCAGTACTTC. Amino acids: CATSLGREGNEQYF. The chain couples TRBV24-1 to TRBJ2-7; D perhaps matches TRBD2 (6 bases). The CDR3 extends over 14 amino acids. Germline CDR1 reads KGHDR; CDR2 reads SFDVKD. V was cut by 6 bases and J by 5 bases, with 16 bases left in between.

This chain joins TRBV7-2 and TRBJ2-7; 11 nucleotides line up with TRBD1. This CDR3 is built from 17 residues. V dropped 3 bases and J dropped 0; count of bases not matched to a gene: 7. Germline CDR1 and CDR2: SGHTA and FQGNSA. CDR3 sequence reads: CASSFGTGGFSSYEQYF. CDR3 sequence (DNA): TGTGCCAGCAGCTTTGGGACAGGGGGGTTCAGCTCCTACGAGCAGTACTTC. The variable domain in full, completed from reference TRBV7-2 and TRBJ2-7, reads GAGVSQSPSNKVTEKGKDVELRCDPISGHTALYWYRQSLGQGLEFLIYFQGNSAPDKSGLPSDRFSAERTGGSVSTLTIQRTQQEDSAVYLCASSFGTGGFSSYEQYFGPGTRLTVT.

The V call is TRBV23-1, the J call TRBJ2-7, with 9 bases identical to TRBD1. TRBV23-1 is an ORF for which the function is uncertain. This CDR3 contains 15 residues. V dropped 3 bases and J dropped 2; count of bases not matched to a gene: 5. The CDR3 reads CASSQFRQGAYEQYF. The DNA of the CDR3 is TGCGCCAGCAGTCAGTTTAGACAGGGGGCCTACGAGCAGTACTTC.

The rearrangement uses TRBV9 and TRBJ1-2, with TRBD1 as a possible D gene (5 bases). The CDR3 loop spans 15 amino acids. Germline loops: CDR1 SGDLS, CDR2 YYNGEE. Trimming took off 0 bases at V and 4 bases at J, with 13 bases between the two ends. For the CDR3, the DNA is TGTGCCAGCAGCGTAGTTCTGGTAGGGGTCTATGGCTACACCTTC. This sequence encodes CASSVVLVGVYGYTF. Drawing the rest from reference TRBV9 and TRBJ1-2, the complete variable domain is DSGVTQTPKHLITATGQRVTLRCSPRSGDLSVYWYQQSLDQGLQFLIQYYNGEERAKGNILERFSAQQFPDLHSELNLSSLELGDSALYFCASSVVLVGVYGYTFGSGTRLTVV.

The chain joins TRBV6-5 to TRBJ2-7, with a tentative D call TRBD1 (6 bases). Trimming shortened V by 6 bases and J by 6 bases, and 21 bases separated the two germline ends. The V gene's germline CDR1 is MNHEY and CDR2 SVGAGI. The CDR3 consists of 15 residues. DNA of the CDR3: TGTGCCAGCAGACTCCCCGACAGGCCCACCGGCGAGCAGTACTTC. Translating it yields CASRLPDRPTGEQYF.

The chain uses TRBV2 and TRBJ2-1, with 11 bases aligning to TRBD2. V dropped 3 bases and J dropped 6; count of bases not matched to a gene: 4. CDR3 length equals 15 residues. Per germline, CDR1 SNHLY and CDR2 FYNNEI. CDR3 sequence: CASSEVSGGANEQFF. The CDR3 bases are TGTGCCAGCAGTGAGGTTAGCGGGGGGGCCAATGAGCAGTTCTTC.

The chain links TRBV28 to TRBJ1-2; TRBD1 matches 9 bases. The junction had 9 bases not matched to a gene; V was cut back by 2 bases and J by 5 bases. The CDR3 is 16 amino acids. Germline CDR1 and CDR2: MDHEN and SYDVKM. The CDR3 coding sequence is TGTGCCAGCAGTTTAGGGGGACAGGGCTTATTGTATGGCTACACCTTC. This sequence encodes CASSLGGQGLLYGYTF.

The rearrangement uses TRBV10-3 and TRBJ1-2; TRBD1 agrees at 7 bases. The V gene end was trimmed by 2 bases and the J gene end by 8 bases; junction bases not matched to a gene: 14. The CDR3 runs to 16 residues. Germline CDR1 is ENHRY and CDR2 is SYGVKD. CDR3 sequence (DNA): TGTGCCATCAGTGAGACTACTCCCAGGGGGGTTAGAGGCTACACCTTC. Protein: CAISETTPRGVRGYTF.

V is TRBV5-1 and J is TRBJ2-3; D may be TRBD2 (6 bases). CDR1 SGHRS and CDR2 YFSETQ come from the germline V gene. V shed 4 bases and J shed 4 bases, with 19 bases lying between them. The CDR3 runs to 16 residues. This chain's CDR3 is CASSPAPGGAPDTQYF. The DNA of the CDR3 is TGCGCCAGCAGCCCGGCCCCTGGCGGGGCACCAGATACGCAGTATTTT.

This chain links TRBV10-3 with TRBJ2-1; 8 nucleotides agree with TRBD2. Germline V gene data show CDR1 as ENHRY and CDR2 as SYGVKD. The CDR3 has 18 residues. V was clipped by 7 bases and J by 0 bases; unmatched bases: 14. The CDR3 bases are TGTGCCATCAAGCACCAGGGAAGCGGGAGACGCTCCTACAATGAGCAGTTCTTC. Translated: CAIKHQGSGRRSYNEQFF.